Given below is one T cell receptor beta chain in context. Its specificity is not known. A junction boundary mismatches the germline segment, possibly from a read error. Germline assignment: CDR1 SNHLY and CDR2 FYNNEI. This CDR3 contains 13 residues. PCR used 60 Vbeta primers and 13 Jbeta primers. Only in-frame clones appear in the TCRdb table, and some are missing; sequencing was by immunoSEQ multiplex PCR. The sample lists 160,000 or so clones, 86% seen once, with nearly 2% in the top ten. This specimen comes from a study of cytomegalovirus exposure and HLA in healthy donors. Study as a whole: Within the Caucasian-associated ancestry cluster were around 81% of the 398 genotyped donors. Overall study results and limits: A later analysis linked a missense variant in DCLRE1C to the trimming of TCR beta V and J genes.

This TCR derives from a woman younger than 35 in good health and CMV-seronegative. The sample comprised PBMCs. The V gene is TRBV2, the J gene TRBJ2-7, with D uncertain. CDR3 loop: CASSVTVSHEQYF. The CDR3 region has the DNA TGTGCCAGCAGTGTTACAGTCTCCCACGAGCAGTACTTC.